The 13 T cell receptor delta chains reported below all come from one sample, sequenced in a study of TRDV2 sequences in healthy donors. TCRdb re-called the PCR reads through CATT. Here the sample spans some 980 delta-chain clones, approximately 57% being singletons. Sequenced sample: Vd2+ gamma-delta T cells from blood. All receptors come from a human donor in good health.

This chain links TRDV2 with TRDJ1; TRDD3 aligns across 13 bases. V gave up 2 bases and J gave up 6 bases; unmatched junction bases: 11. The CDR3 contains 17 residues. In germline, CDR1 is GEAIGNYY, CDR2 EKD. The CDR3 here is CACDSLLGDTERNKLIF. The CDR3 DNA follows: TGTGCCTGTGACAGCTTACTGGGGGATACGGAGCGGAATAAACTCATCTTT.

This clone was picked up a small number of times. The sample contains more than one DNA sequence encoding this CDR3. The rearrangement links TRDV2 to TRDJ3, with D maybe TRDD3 (6 bases). CDR1 and CDR2 (germline): GEAIGNYY, EKD. The CDR3 covers 19 residues. V shed 1 base and J shed 0 bases, with 15 bases lying between them. CDR3 sequence (DNA): TGTGCCTGTGACACTCTCCCGATACGCGGCTCCTGGGACACCCGACAGATGTTTTTC. Protein sequence: CACDTLPIRGSWDTRQMFF.

This clone has a handful of counts. V gene TRDV2 combines with J gene TRDJ1, with TRDD3 matching 8 bases. The V and J ends lost 0 bases and 4 bases, in that order; junction bases with no gene match: 15. The CDR3 runs to 18 residues. The V gene's germline CDR1 is GEAIGNYY and CDR2 EKD. The CDR3 spells CACDTIRTGGTKGDKLIF. DNA for the CDR3: TGTGCCTGTGACACCATTCGTACTGGGGGCACAAAGGGCGATAAACTCATCTTT.

The chain is built from TRDV2 and TRDJ3; TRDD3 matches 13 bases. The V segment lost 0 bases and the J segment 0 bases; nucleotides outside the gene matches: 7. Germline CDR1 is GEAIGNYY and CDR2 is EKD. The CDR3 sequence is 21 residues long. The DNA for the CDR3 is TGTGCCTGTGACACCGTACTGGGGGATACGGCGAGCTCCTGGGACACCCGACAGATGTTTTTC. Amino acid sequence: CACDTVLGDTASSWDTRQMFF.

Notes on this clone: With only one base between it and a far larger clone, this is likely a read error. This chain links TRDV2 with TRDJ1, with 10 nucleotides matching TRDD3. The CDR3 extends over 18 amino acids. After removal of 3 bases from V and 1 base from J, the junction contained 13 bases not matched to a gene. Looked up from germline, CDR1 is GEAIGNYY and CDR2 is EKD. CDR3 in amino acids: CACDPILLGDETTDKLIF. The CDR3, as DNA: TGTGCCTGTGACCCTATTTTACTGGGGGATGAAACCACCGATAAACTCATCTTT.

This chain joins TRDV2 and TRDJ1, with TRDD3 matching over 10 bases. V dropped 2 bases and J dropped 2; count of bases not matched to a gene: 7. This CDR3 spans 16 amino acids. Germline values: CDR1 GEAIGNYY, CDR2 EKD. CDR3: CACDRLGDGWTDKLIF. The CDR3 bases are TGTGCCTGTGACAGACTGGGGGATGGTTGGACCGATAAACTCATCTTT.

On this clone itself: The sample holds other DNA sequences that translate to the same CDR3. This sequence joins TRDV2 and TRDJ1; 8 nucleotides agree with TRDD3. Looked up from germline, CDR1 is GEAIGNYY and CDR2 is EKD. The J segment lost 4 bases and the V segment lost 3 bases, leaving 6 bases of the junction unmatched. The CDR3 runs 14 residues. In DNA form, the CDR3 reads TGTGCCTGTGACGTACTGGGGGTAAACGATAAACTCATCTTT. This gives the protein CACDVLGVNDKLIF.

In its sample, this clone was seen a few times. The chain has TRDV2 and TRDJ1, with 11 bases fitting TRDD3. With 2 bases clipped from V and 0 bases from J, the junction kept 10 bases outside the gene matches. The V gene's germline CDR1 is GEAIGNYY and CDR2 EKD. The CDR3 has 18 residues. DNA of the CDR3: TGTGCCTGTGACAGCCTTGGGGGATACGATCAAAACACCGATAAACTCATCTTT. Its translation: CACDSLGGYDQNTDKLIF.

J is TRDJ1 and V is TRDV2; TRDD3 agrees at 8 bases. V shed 3 bases, J shed 0 bases, and the junction held 26 bases outside the gene matches. The CDR3 length is 22 residues. Germline V gene sequence: CDR1 GEAIGNYY, CDR2 EKD. The CDR3 nucleotides are TGTGCCTGTGACCCTCTTCTTCCCAAAGCTCGTACTGGGGATACTCACACCGATAAACTCATCTTT. Translating gives CACDPLLPKARTGDTHTDKLIF.

V usage is TRDV2 and J usage is TRDJ1; D is unclear. In germline, CDR1 is GEAIGNYY, CDR2 EKD. The CDR3 covers 15 residues. V was cut by 4 bases and J by 0 bases, with 14 bases left in between. As DNA, the CDR3 is TGTGCCTGTGAACCCCTGGAGTTATACACCGATAAACTCATCTTT. Protein sequence: CACEPLELYTDKLIF.

In its sample, this clone was seen a few times. This sequence joins TRDV2 and TRDJ1; 10 bases align to TRDD3. J lost 0 bases, V lost 0 bases, and 15 bases had no gene match. Germline CDR1 GEAIGNYY, CDR2 EKD. The CDR3 has 20 amino acids. CDR3 region: CACDTVGTGGFRLYTDKLIF. The CDR3 nucleotides are TGTGCCTGTGACACCGTGGGGACTGGGGGATTCAGACTCTACACCGATAAACTCATCTTT.

This clone was found a few times. The chain is built from TRDV2 and TRDJ1; 12 positions agree with TRDD3. Germline V gives CDR1 GEAIGNYY, CDR2 EKD. Losses at the gene ends were 0 bases for V and 0 bases for J; bases not matched to a gene: 13. The CDR3 has 20 residues. The CDR3 here is CACDTLRLGDTMPNTDKLIF. The CDR3 DNA reads as TGTGCCTGTGACACCCTTCGACTGGGGGATACAATGCCAAACACCGATAAACTCATCTTT.

The rearrangement uses TRDV2 and TRDJ1, with 12 positions matching TRDD3. Unmatched junction bases numbered 7, after V lost 3 bases and J lost 0 bases. The CDR3 spans 17 residues. From germline, CDR1 is GEAIGNYY and CDR2 EKD. The CDR3 spells CACDVLGDTGYTDKLIF. The CDR3 nucleotides read TGTGCCTGTGACGTACTGGGGGATACCGGGTACACCGATAAACTCATCTTT.